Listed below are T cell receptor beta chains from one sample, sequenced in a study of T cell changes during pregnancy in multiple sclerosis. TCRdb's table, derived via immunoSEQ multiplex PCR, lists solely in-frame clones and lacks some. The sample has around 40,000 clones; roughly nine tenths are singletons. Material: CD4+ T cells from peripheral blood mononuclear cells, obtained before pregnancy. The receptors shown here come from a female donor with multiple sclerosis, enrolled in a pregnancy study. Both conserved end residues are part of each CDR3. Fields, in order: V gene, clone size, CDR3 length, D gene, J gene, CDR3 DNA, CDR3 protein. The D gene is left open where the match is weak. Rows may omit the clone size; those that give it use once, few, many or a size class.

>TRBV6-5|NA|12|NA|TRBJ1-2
TGTGCCAGCAGAAGGGGGTTGGGTGGCTACACCTTC
CASRRGLGGYTF
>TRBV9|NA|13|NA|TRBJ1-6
TGTGCCAGCAGCGTAGAGGAGGGTTCACCCCTCCACTTT
CASSVEEGSPLHF
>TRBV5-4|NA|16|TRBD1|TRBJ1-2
TGTGCCAGCAGCTGGGAGTTGGGACAGCATAACTATGGCTACACCTTC
CASSWELGQHNYGYTF
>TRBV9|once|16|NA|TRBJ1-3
TGTGCCAGCAGCGCCACCGGGACATCGACTGGAAACACCATATATTTT
CASSATGTSTGNTIYF
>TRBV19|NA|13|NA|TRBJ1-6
TGTGCCAGTAGTATCAACGAGAATTCACCCCTCCACTTT
CASSINENSPLHF
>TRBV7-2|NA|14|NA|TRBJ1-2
TGTGCCAGCAGCTTATTGGGGGCGAACTATGGCTACACCTTC
CASSLLGANYGYTF
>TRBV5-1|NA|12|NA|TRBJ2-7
TGCGCCAGCTCGTTTGCAGACTACGAGCAGTACTTC
CASSFADYEQYF
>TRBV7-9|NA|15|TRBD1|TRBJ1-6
TGTGCCAGCAGCTTAGGACGACAGGGGAACTCACCCCTCCACTTT
CASSLGRQGNSPLHF
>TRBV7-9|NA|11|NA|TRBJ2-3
TGTGCCAGCAGCGAGACAGATACGCAGTATTTT
CASSETDTQYF
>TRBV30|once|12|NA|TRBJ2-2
TGTGCCTGGAGTCTCAACACCGGGGAGCTGTTTTTT
CAWSLNTGELFF
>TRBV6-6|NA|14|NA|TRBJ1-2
TGTGCCAGCAGTTACCTAGGCAGAGGCTATGGCTACACCTTC
CASSYLGRGYGYTF
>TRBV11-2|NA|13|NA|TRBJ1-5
TGTGCCAGCAGCCGGGGGTTAAATCAGCCCCAGCATTTT
CASSRGLNQPQHF
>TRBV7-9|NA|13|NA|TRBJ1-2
TGTGCCAGCAGCTTTGACAGTCTCTATGGCTACACCTTC
CASSFDSLYGYTF
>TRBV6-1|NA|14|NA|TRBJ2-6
TGTGCCAGCAGGGCAGGCTCTGGGGCCAACGTCCTGACTTTC
CASRAGSGANVLTF
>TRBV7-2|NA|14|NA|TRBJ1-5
TGTGCCAGCAGCTTAGGGCAGGGAAGTCAGCCCCAGCATTTT
CASSLGQGSQPQHF
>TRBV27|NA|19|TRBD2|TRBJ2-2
TGTGCCAGCAGTCCCCTCCCGACTAGCGGGGGGGCGATAGCCGGGGAGCTGTTTTTT
CASSPLPTSGGAIAGELFF
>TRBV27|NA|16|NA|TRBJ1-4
TGTGCCAGCAGTCCGGGGAGGGGGTTCACTAATGAAAAACTGTTTTTT
CASSPGRGFTNEKLFF
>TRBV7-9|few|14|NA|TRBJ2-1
TGTGCCAGCAGCTTTGGGGGCAGTGACAATGAGCAGTTCTTC
CASSFGGSDNEQFF
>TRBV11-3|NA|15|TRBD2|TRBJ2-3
TGTGCCAGCAGCTTAGGCGGGGGGTCATCAGATACGCAGTATTTT
CASSLGGGSSDTQYF
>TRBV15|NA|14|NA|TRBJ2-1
TGTGCCACCAGCAGAGTCCGGGGATACAATGAGCAGTTCTTC
CATSRVRGYNEQFF
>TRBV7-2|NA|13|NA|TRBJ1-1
TGTGCCAGCAGCCTCTACTGGAACACTGAAGCTTTCTTT
CASSLYWNTEAFF
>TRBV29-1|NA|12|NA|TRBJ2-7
TGCAGCGTTGAAGGGACAACCTACGAGCAGTACTTC
CSVEGTTYEQYF
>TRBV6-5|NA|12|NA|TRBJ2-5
TGTGCCAGCAGTTACTCGAGAGAGACCCAGTACTTC
CASSYSRETQYF
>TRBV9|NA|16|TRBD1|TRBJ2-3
TGTGCCAGCAGCGTTGGGACAGGGAGTGTCACAGATACGCAGTATTTT
CASSVGTGSVTDTQYF
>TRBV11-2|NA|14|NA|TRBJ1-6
TGTGCCAGCAGCTTGCGGGGCTTTAATTCACCCCTCCACTTT
CASSLRGFNSPLHF
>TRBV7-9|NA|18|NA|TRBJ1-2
TGTGCCAGCAGCCGTGGACACCCAAGTGAGACATTACGGTATGGCTACACCTTC
CASSRGHPSETLRYGYTF
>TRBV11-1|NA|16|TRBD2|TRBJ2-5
TGTGCCAGCAGCTTAGGCCGGCTAGCGGGGAAAGAGACCCAGTACTTC
CASSLGRLAGKETQYF
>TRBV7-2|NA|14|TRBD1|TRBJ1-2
TGTGCCAGCAGCTTAAACAGGGGAATAAGAGGCTACACCTTC
CASSLNRGIRGYTF
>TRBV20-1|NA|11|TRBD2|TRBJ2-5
TGCAGTGCTCGGGGGGAAGAGACCCAGTACTTC
CSARGEETQYF
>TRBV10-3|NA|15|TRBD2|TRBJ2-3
TGTGCCATCAACCTAGCGGGGGGAAGCACAGATACGCAGTATTTT
CAINLAGGSTDTQYF
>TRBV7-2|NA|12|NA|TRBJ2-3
TGTGCCAGCAGCCCCCGAGTTGAAACGCAGTATTTT
CASSPRVETQYF
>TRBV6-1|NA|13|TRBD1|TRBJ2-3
TGTGCCAGCGGGACAGGAAGCACAGATACGCAGTATTTT
CASGTGSTDTQYF